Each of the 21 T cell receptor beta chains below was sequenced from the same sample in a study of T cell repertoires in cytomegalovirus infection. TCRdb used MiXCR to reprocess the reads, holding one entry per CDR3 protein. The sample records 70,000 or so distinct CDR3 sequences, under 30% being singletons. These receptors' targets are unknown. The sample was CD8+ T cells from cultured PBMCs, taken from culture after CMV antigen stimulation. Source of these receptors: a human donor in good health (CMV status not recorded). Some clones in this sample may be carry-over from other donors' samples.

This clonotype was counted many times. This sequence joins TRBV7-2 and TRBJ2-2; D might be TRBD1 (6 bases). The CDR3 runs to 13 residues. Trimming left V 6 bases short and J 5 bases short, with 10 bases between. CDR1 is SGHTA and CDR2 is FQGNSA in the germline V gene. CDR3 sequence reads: CASSRGQTGELFF. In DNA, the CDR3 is TGTGCCAGCAGTCGCGGACAGACCGGGGAGCTGTTTTTT.

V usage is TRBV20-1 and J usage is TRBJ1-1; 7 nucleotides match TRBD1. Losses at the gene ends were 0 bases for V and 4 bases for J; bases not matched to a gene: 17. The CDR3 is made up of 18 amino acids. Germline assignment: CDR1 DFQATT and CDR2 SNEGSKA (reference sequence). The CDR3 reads CSARDSDRGRGLGTEAFF. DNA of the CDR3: TGCAGTGCTAGAGATTCCGATAGGGGCAGGGGGTTAGGCACTGAAGCTTTCTTT.

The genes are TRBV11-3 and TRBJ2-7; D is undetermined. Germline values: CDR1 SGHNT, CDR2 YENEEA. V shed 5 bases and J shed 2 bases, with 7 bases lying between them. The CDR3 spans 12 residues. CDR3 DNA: TGTGCCAGCAGCCCTCAGACCTACGAGCAGTACTTC. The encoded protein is CASSPQTYEQYF.

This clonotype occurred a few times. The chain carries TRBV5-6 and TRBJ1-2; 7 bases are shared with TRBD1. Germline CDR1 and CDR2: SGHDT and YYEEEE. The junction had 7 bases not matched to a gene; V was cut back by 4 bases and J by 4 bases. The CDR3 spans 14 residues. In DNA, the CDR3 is TGTGCCAGCAGCCCGAGGGGACAGATCTATGGCTACACCTTC. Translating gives CASSPRGQIYGYTF.

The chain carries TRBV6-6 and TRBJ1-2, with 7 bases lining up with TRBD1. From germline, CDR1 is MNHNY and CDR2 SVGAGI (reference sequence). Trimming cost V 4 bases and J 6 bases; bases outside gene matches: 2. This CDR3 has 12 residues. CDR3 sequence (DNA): TGTGCCAGCAGTTTGGACAGGAATGGCTACACCTTC. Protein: CASSLDRNGYTF.

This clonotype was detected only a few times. For the CDR3, the DNA is TGTGCCAGCAGAGCCACAGGGGGCGGATCGGTCTACAATGAGCAGTTCTTC. Its protein product is CASRATGGGSVYNEQFF. This rearrangement joins TRBV27 to TRBJ2-1; 9 bases line up with TRBD1. Trimming cost V 6 bases and J 3 bases; bases outside gene matches: 12. Germline V gene data show CDR1 as MNHEY and CDR2 as SMNVEV (reference sequence). The CDR3 length is 17 residues.

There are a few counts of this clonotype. Here the CDR3 reads CASSPGTENQPQHF. CDR3 sequence (DNA): TGTGCCAGCAGCCCCGGGACGGAGAATCAGCCCCAGCATTTT. This chain uses TRBV27 with TRBJ1-5, with D tentatively TRBD1 (5 bases). The V gene lost 6 bases and the J gene lost 4 bases, with 13 bases spanning the gap. Germline V gives CDR1 MNHEY, CDR2 SMNVEV (reference sequence). This CDR3 region has 14 residues.

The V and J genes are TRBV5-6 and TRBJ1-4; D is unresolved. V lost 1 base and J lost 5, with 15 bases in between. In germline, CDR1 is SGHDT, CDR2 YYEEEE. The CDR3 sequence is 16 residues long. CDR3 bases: TGTGCCAGCAGCTTGTTAAGAGATTTTGGGAATGAAAAACTGTTTTTT. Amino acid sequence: CASSLLRDFGNEKLFF.

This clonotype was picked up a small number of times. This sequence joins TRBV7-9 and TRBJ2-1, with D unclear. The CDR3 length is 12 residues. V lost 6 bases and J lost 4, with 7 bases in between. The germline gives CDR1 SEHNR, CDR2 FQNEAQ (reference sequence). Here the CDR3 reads CASRDRYNEQFF. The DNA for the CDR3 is TGTGCCAGCAGAGACCGTTACAATGAGCAGTTCTTC. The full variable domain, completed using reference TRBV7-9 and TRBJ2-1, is DTGVSQNPRHKITKRGQNVTFRCDPISEHNRLYWYRQTLGQGPEFLTYFQNEAQLEKSRLLSDRFSAERPKGSFSTLEIQRTEQGDSAMYLCASRDRYNEQFFGPGTRLTVL.

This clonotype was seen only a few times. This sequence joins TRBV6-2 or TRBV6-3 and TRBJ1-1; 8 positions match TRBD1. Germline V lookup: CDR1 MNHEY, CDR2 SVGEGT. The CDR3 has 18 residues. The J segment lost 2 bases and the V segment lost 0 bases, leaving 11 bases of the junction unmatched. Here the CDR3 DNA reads TGTGCCAGCAGTTACTCCCGAACCGGGACAGGTGCAAACACTGAAGCTTTCTTT. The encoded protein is CASSYSRTGTGANTEAFF.

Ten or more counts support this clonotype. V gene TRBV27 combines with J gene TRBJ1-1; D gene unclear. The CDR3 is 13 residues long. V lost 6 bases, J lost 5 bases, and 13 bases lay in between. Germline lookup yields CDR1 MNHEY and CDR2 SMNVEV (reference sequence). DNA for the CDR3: TGTGCCAGCAGGTGGGCACGCACGACTGAAGCTTTCTTT. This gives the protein CASRWARTTEAFF.

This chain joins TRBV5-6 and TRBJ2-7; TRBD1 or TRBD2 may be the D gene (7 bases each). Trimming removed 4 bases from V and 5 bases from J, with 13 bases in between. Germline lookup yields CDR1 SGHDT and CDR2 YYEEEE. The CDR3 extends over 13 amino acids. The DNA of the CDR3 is TGTGCCAGCAGCCAGGGGGGGTTTCACGAGCAGTACTTC. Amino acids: CASSQGGFHEQYF.

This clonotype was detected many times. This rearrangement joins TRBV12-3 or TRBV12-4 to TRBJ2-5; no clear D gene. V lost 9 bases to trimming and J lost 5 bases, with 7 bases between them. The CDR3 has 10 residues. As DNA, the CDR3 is TGTGCCAGTTCCGGGGAGACCCAGTACTTC. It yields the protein CASSGETQYF.

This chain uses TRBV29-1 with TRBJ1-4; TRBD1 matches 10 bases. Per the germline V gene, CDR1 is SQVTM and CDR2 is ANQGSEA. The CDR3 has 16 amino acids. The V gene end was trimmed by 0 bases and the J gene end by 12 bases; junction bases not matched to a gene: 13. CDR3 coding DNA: TGCAGCGTTGAAGATCAAGAAGGACAGGGGGTCGGGCAACTGTTTTTT. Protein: CSVEDQEGQGVGQLFF. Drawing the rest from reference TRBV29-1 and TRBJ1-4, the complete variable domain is SAVISQKPSRDICQRGTSLTIQCQVDSQVTMMFWYRQQPGQSLTLIATANQGSEATYESGFVIDKFPISRPNLTFSTLTVSNMSPEDSSIYLCSVEDQEGQGVGQLFFGSGTQLSVL.

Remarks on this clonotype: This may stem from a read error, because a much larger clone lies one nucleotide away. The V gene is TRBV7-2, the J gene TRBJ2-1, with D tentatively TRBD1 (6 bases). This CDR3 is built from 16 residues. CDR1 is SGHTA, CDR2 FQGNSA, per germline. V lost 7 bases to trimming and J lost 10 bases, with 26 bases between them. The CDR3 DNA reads TGTGCCAGCATCTCTGGTAGGGGCAGGGGATTGGGGGAGCAGTTCTTC. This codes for CASISGRGRGLGEQFF.

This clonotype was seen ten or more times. This CDR3 is CASSLHVGNTIYF. The CDR3 DNA follows: TGTGCCAGCAGCTTACACGTTGGAAACACCATATATTTT. The rearrangement links TRBV7-2 to TRBJ1-3; D gene unclear. The CDR3 has 13 residues. Trimming cost V 2 bases and J 3 bases, with 5 bases left between them. The germline V gene has CDR1 SGHTA and CDR2 FQGNSA.

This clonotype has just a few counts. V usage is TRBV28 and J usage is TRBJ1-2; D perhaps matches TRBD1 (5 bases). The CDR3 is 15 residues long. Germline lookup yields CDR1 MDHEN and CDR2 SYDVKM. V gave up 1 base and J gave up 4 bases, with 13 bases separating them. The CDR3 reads CASSLSPGTVYGYTF. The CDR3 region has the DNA TGTGCCAGCAGTTTATCACCCGGGACCGTCTATGGCTACACCTTC.

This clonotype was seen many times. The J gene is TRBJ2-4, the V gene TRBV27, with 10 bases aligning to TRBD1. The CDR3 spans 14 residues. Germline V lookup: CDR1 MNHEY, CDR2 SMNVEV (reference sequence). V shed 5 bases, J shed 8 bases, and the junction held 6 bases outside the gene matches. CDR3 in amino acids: CASSSPGQGHIQYF. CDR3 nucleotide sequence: TGTGCCAGCAGTAGCCCGGGACAGGGGCACATTCAGTACTTC.

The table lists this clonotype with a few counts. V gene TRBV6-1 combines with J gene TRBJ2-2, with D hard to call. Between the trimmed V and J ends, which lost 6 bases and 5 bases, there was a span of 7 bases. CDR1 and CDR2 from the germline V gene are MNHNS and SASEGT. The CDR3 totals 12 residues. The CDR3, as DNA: TGTGCCAGCAGCCGAGGTACCGGGGAGCTGTTTTTT. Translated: CASSRGTGELFF.

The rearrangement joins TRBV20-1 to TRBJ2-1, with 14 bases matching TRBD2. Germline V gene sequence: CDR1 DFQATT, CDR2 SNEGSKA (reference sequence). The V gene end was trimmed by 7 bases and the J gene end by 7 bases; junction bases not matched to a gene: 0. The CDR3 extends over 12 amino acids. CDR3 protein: CSGLAGGNEQFF. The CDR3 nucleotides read TGCAGTGGACTAGCGGGAGGGAATGAGCAGTTCTTC.

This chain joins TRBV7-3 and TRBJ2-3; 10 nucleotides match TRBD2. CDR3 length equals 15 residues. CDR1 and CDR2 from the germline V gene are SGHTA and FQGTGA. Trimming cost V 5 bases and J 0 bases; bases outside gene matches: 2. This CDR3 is CASSHSGGSTDTQYF. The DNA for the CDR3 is TGTGCCAGCAGCCATAGCGGGGGGAGCACAGATACGCAGTATTTT.